This T cell receptor (beta chain) stems from a study of cytomegalovirus exposure and HLA in healthy donors. Across the whole study: A data release that came early held 75 million to 85 million unique TCRs from HLA-typed donors. Study-level results: Later analysis placed DRB1 highest and HLA-C lowest in TCR association rates, which differed by HLA locus.

As to this clone: Antigen unknown.

PCR used 60 Vbeta primers and 13 Jbeta primers. The table came from immunoSEQ multiplex PCR; TCRdb's copy has only in-frame clones and leaves some out. The sample gives some 130,000 clones, around four fifths of which show up once; around 1.5% is in the top ten. The CDR3 loop spans 16 amino acids. Trimming took 3 bases from V and 3 from J; bases not matched to a gene: 11. Germline CDR1 is LNHDA and CDR2 is SQIVND (reference sequence). Sequenced material: PBMCs. This rearrangement joins TRBV19 to TRBJ2-7, with 7 bases identical to TRBD1. This sequence originates from a woman aged 40 to 55 in good health and CMV-seronegative. The CDR3 here is CASSMGWGQLSYEQYF. DNA of the CDR3: TGTGCCAGTAGTATGGGGTGGGGACAGCTGAGCTACGAGCAGTACTTC.